These 27 T cell receptor beta chains share one sample of origin, sequenced in a study of beta chain features in type 1 diabetes (dated by TCRdb to the late 2010s). No cognate antigen is known for these TCRs. The investigation overall reported the following: A moderate but significant shortening of TCRB CDR3 length was observed in type 1 diabetes patients in all four CD4+ subsets.

Receptors were amplified or captured by the immunoSEQ multiplex PCR assay. The High Capacity cDNA Reverse Transcription Kit was used to reverse transcribe all of the isolated RNA, meaning that expressed TCRB transcripts were what got sequenced. Imported from immuneACCESS, the table was reduced by TCRdb to in-frame sequences with V and J called. These copies leave out some clones; in studies compared against another copy, an unresolved V gene accounts for under half, and the cause of the remainder is not known. This sample gives around 250,000 clones in total; around an eighth of them show up just once. Approximately 0.015% of the sample is held by the ten biggest clonotypes. The source material was naive CD4+ T cells from blood. The cell subset or site label on this specimen signifies: true naive CD4+ T cells. The origin of the receptors is a man aged 25 to 45 with type 1 diabetes.

A few counts support this clone. This rearrangement joins TRBV27 to TRBJ1-5, with 10 bases aligning to TRBD1. V gave up 3 bases and J gave up 7 bases; unmatched junction bases: 6. This CDR3 has 15 amino acids. The V gene's germline CDR1 is MNHEY and CDR2 SMNVEV (reference sequence). This CDR3 reads CASSLVGTGDQPQHF. The CDR3 DNA reads as TGTGCCAGCAGTTTGGTAGGGACAGGGGACCAGCCCCAGCATTTT.

The DNA of the CDR3 is TGTGCCAGCACTGTCGGACAGGACGGCTACACCTTC. Residues: CASTVGQDGYTF. The chain couples TRBV6-6 to TRBJ1-2; 7 nucleotides line up with TRBD1. V lost 7 bases, J lost 8 bases, and 7 bases stayed unmatched. This CDR3 comprises 12 residues. Germline assignment: CDR1 MNHNY and CDR2 SVGAGI (reference sequence).

There are a few counts of this clone. This chain uses TRBV7-9 with TRBJ2-3; 7 bases line up with TRBD2. The CDR3 has 14 amino acids. V shed 4 bases and J 1 base; nucleotides not matched to a gene: 2. Germline CDR1 SEHNR, CDR2 FQNEAQ (reference sequence). The CDR3 is CASSYGLGTDTQYF. For the CDR3, the DNA is TGTGCCAGCAGCTACGGACTAGGCACAGATACGCAGTATTTT.

The gene calls are TRBV7-9 and TRBJ1-4; no reliable D call. V was clipped by 5 bases and J by 7 bases, with 20 bases between them. The CDR3 loop spans 16 amino acids. Germline V lookup: CDR1 SEHNR, CDR2 FQNEAQ (reference sequence). The CDR3 sequence: CASSPVQKRSGEKLFF. As DNA, the CDR3 is TGTGCCAGCAGCCCCGTCCAGAAGAGGAGTGGTGAAAAACTGTTTTTT.

J is TRBJ2-1 and V is TRBV2; 9 bases agree with TRBD2. The ends lost 5 bases at V and 6 bases at J; junction bases unmatched: 5. Looked up from germline, CDR1 is SNHLY and CDR2 is FYNNEI. The CDR3 totals 14 residues. CDR3 sequence reads: CASSMREGRNEQFF. The CDR3 DNA is TGTGCCAGCAGTATGCGGGAGGGCCGCAATGAGCAGTTCTTC.

The V gene is TRBV20-1, the J gene TRBJ2-1; weak D call: TRBD2 (5 bases). Germline CDR1 and CDR2: DFQATT and SNEGSKA (reference sequence). This CDR3 spans 11 amino acids. The CDR3 sequence is CRAERRNEQFF. DNA of the CDR3: TGCAGAGCGGAGAGGAGGAATGAGCAGTTCTTC.

This chain links TRBV30 with TRBJ2-3, with D tentatively TRBD1 (5 bases). The germline gives CDR1 GTSNPN, CDR2 SVGIG (reference sequence). V was cut by 0 bases and J by 3 bases, with 10 bases left in between. The CDR3 covers 14 residues. The CDR3 is CAWSVSSGTDTQYF. CDR3 sequence (DNA): TGTGCCTGGAGTGTCTCGTCAGGGACAGATACGCAGTATTTT.

This clone has only a few counts. DNA of the CDR3: TGTGCCAGCAGTCTCAACACTGAAGCTTTCTTT. Its protein is CASSLNTEAFF. The chain couples TRBV5-6 to TRBJ1-1; D unresolved. V lost 5 bases, J lost 2 bases, and 4 bases lay in between. The CDR3 has 11 residues. Germline V gene data show CDR1 as SGHDT and CDR2 as YYEEEE.

The chain joins TRBV30 to TRBJ2-3, with TRBD2 matching over 13 bases. The germline V gene encodes CDR1 GTSNPN and CDR2 SVGIG (reference sequence). This CDR3 comprises 16 residues. V shed 0 bases, J shed 5 bases, and the junction held 5 bases outside the gene matches. The CDR3 coding sequence is TGTGCCTGGAGTGTACGGACTAGCGGGAGAGGAGATACGCAGTATTTT. Translation gives CAWSVRTSGRGDTQYF.

This clone was detected a few times. The chain uses TRBV10-3 and TRBJ2-7; the D gene is possibly TRBD1 (5 bases). Trimming cost V 7 bases and J 2 bases, with 12 bases left between them. The CDR3 runs 13 residues. The germline V gene encodes CDR1 ENHRY and CDR2 SYGVKD. The CDR3 reads CAIMEGATYEQYF. The CDR3 region has the DNA TGTGCCATCATGGAAGGGGCGACCTACGAGCAGTACTTC.

Of note for this clone: The same CDR3 can be traced to other DNA sequences in this sample. The chain carries TRBV7-9 and TRBJ2-7; the match to TRBD2 covers 13 bases. The CDR3 is 15 residues long. J lost 3 bases, V lost 5 bases, and 4 bases had no gene match. CDR1 is SEHNR and CDR2 is FQNEAQ in the germline V gene (reference sequence). Written as DNA, the CDR3 is TGTGCCAGCAGCCTTGGACTAGCGGGAGTCTACGAGCAGTACTTC. This encodes CASSLGLAGVYEQYF.

The rearrangement links TRBV7-8 to TRBJ2-5; TRBD2 matches at 8 bases. The trim removed 5 bases at V and 3 bases at J, leaving 2 bases unmatched. CDR1 and CDR2 (germline): SGHVS, FQNEAQ. The CDR3 sequence is 13 residues long. This CDR3 reads CASSRRGEETQYF. CDR3 DNA: TGTGCCAGCAGCCGGCGGGGGGAAGAGACCCAGTACTTC.

This clone was observed a few times. V and J are TRBV11-2 and TRBJ2-3; D perhaps matches TRBD2 (6 bases). Germline V CDR1 and CDR2: SGHAT, FQNNGV. V was trimmed by 1 base and J by 6 bases, leaving 8 bases between them. This CDR3 contains 13 residues. In nucleotides, the CDR3 is TGTGCCAGCAGCTTAGTTCGGGGGGATACGCAGTATTTT. This codes for CASSLVRGDTQYF.

This sequence joins TRBV4-2 and TRBJ2-5; 12 nucleotides align to TRBD2. The CDR3 has 16 amino acids. Germline trimming cut 3 bases from V and 1 base from J; bases unmatched to any gene: 3. The V gene's germline CDR1 is LGHNA and CDR2 YNFKEQ. CDR3 sequence (DNA): TGTGCCAGCAGCCACGGGACTAGCGGGCTCCAAGAGACCCAGTACTTC. Protein product: CASSHGTSGLQETQYF.

The V gene is TRBV7-9, the J gene TRBJ2-3, with TRBD2 matching 7 bases. CDR3 length: 15 residues. V lost 7 bases, J lost 0 bases, and 7 bases stayed unmatched. Germline V gene data show CDR1 as SEHNR and CDR2 as FQNEAQ (reference sequence). CDR3 sequence (DNA): TGTGCCAGCACCCCACTAGCGTTTAGCACAGATACGCAGTATTTT. Protein sequence: CASTPLAFSTDTQYF.

In its sample, this clone was seen a few times. The V and J genes are TRBV30 and TRBJ2-7; no clear D gene. V was shortened by 1 base and J by 7 bases, with 17 bases between the two germline ends. Germline CDR1 reads GTSNPN; CDR2 reads SVGIG (reference sequence). This CDR3 has 14 residues. CDR3 in amino acids: CAWSAPSVLREQYF. CDR3 sequence (DNA): TGTGCCTGGAGTGCCCCCTCGGTCCTCCGGGAGCAGTACTTC. Filled out from reference TRBV30 and TRBJ2-7, the complete variable domain reads SQTIHQWPATLVQPVGSPLSLECTVEGTSNPNLYWYRQAAGRGLQLLFYSVGIGQISSEVPQNLSASRPQDRQFILSSKKLLLSDSGFYLCAWSAPSVLREQYFGPGTRLTVT.

The chain links TRBV18 to TRBJ1-2; 7 positions agree with TRBD1. Germline CDR1 KGHSH, CDR2 LQKENI. J was trimmed by 5 bases and V by 2 bases; bases with no gene match: 11. The CDR3 is 16 residues long. The CDR3 is CASSPRQGANIYGYTF. The CDR3 DNA reads as TGTGCCAGCTCACCAAGACAGGGAGCAAATATTTATGGCTACACCTTC. The full variable domain, rest sourced from reference TRBV18 and TRBJ1-2, is NAGVMQNPRHLVRRRGQEARLRCSPMKGHSHVYWYRQLPEEGLKFMVYLQKENIIDESGMPKERFSAEFPKEGPSILRIQQVVRGDSAAYFCASSPRQGANIYGYTFGSGTRLTVV.

The chain joins TRBV7-2 to TRBJ2-1; D is possibly TRBD1 (6 bases). Trimming removed 1 base from V and 0 bases from J, with 10 bases in between. The CDR3 length is 16 residues. Germline V lookup: CDR1 SGHTA, CDR2 FQGNSA. CDR3 in amino acids: CASSLVQGYSYNEQFF. DNA of the CDR3: TGTGCCAGCAGCTTAGTACAGGGCTACTCCTACAATGAGCAGTTCTTC.

This clone has only a few counts. J is TRBJ2-2 and V is TRBV4-2; D is unclear. This CDR3 comprises 12 residues. V was cut by 1 base and J by 9 bases, with 6 bases left in between. Looked up from germline, CDR1 is LGHNA and CDR2 is YNFKEQ. This CDR3 reads CASSQAERELFF. Here the CDR3 DNA reads TGTGCCAGCAGCCAAGCGGAGCGGGAGCTGTTTTTT.

This clone was picked up a small number of times. The rearrangement links TRBV5-1 to TRBJ2-1, with 7 bases that match TRBD1. The CDR3 runs 14 residues. The J segment lost 7 bases and the V segment lost 0 bases, leaving 4 bases of the junction unmatched. Germline CDR1 SGHRS, CDR2 YFSETQ. The CDR3 sequence: CASSLGATGNEQFF. The DNA of the CDR3 is TGCGCCAGCAGCTTGGGGGCGACAGGGAATGAGCAGTTCTTC.

In its sample, this clone was seen a few times. This rearrangement joins TRBV5-1 to TRBJ2-1, with a weak D call TRBD2 (6 bases). Germline V CDR1 and CDR2: SGHRS, YFSETQ. The V gene lost 2 bases and the J gene lost 0 bases, with 15 bases spanning the gap. This CDR3 region has 17 residues. The CDR3, as DNA: TGCGCCAGCAGCTTTTCCACGGGGGTCCTCTCCTACAATGAGCAGTTCTTC. It specifies CASSFSTGVLSYNEQFF.

The chain joins TRBV14 to TRBJ2-1, with D possibly TRBD2 on 6 matching bases. The CDR3 runs to 18 residues. Between the trimmed V and J ends, which lost 0 bases and 3 bases, there was a span of 18 bases. Germline CDR1 SGHDN, CDR2 FVKESK. CDR3 loop: CASSQDLARADGYNEQFF. CDR3 in DNA: TGTGCCAGCAGCCAAGACCTAGCGCGAGCTGACGGCTACAATGAGCAGTTCTTC.

The rearrangement joins TRBV5-4 to TRBJ2-4; possibly TRBD2 for D (5 bases). From germline, CDR1 is SGHNT and CDR2 YYREEE (reference sequence). V gave up 4 bases and J gave up 0 bases, with 8 bases separating them. The CDR3 is 14 amino acids. CDR3 coding DNA: TGTGCCAGCAGCGTAGGACTAGCCAAAAACATTCAGTACTTC. This gives the protein CASSVGLAKNIQYF.

This clone was seen only a few times. The V call is TRBV7-9, the J call TRBJ2-7; 10 nucleotides agree with TRBD2. The CDR3 runs to 14 residues. The V gene's germline CDR1 is SEHNR and CDR2 FQNEAQ (reference sequence). Trimming removed 4 bases from V and 4 bases from J; junction bases left unmatched: 4. CDR3 DNA: TGTGCCAGCAGCTCTAGCGGGAGCTTGTACGAGCAGTACTTC. This sequence encodes CASSSSGSLYEQYF.

The sample holds a few counts of this clone. This chain connects TRBV7-9 to TRBJ2-4; 7 bases are shared with TRBD2. The germline CDR1 and CDR2 sequences are SEHNR and FQNEAQ (reference sequence). This CDR3 contains 14 residues. Losses at the gene ends were 3 bases for V and 7 bases for J; bases not matched to a gene: 6. The CDR3 DNA follows: TGTGCCAGCAGCTTGGGACTACCGGGGAACATTCAGTACTTC. The encoded protein is CASSLGLPGNIQYF.

This clone turned up a few times. The genes are TRBV5-4 and TRBJ2-2; 8 bases agree with TRBD2. The CDR3 totals 16 residues. Germline V lookup: CDR1 SGHNT, CDR2 YYREEE (reference sequence). J gave up 4 bases and V 3 bases, and 8 bases lay outside the gene matches. CDR3 sequence: CASSSGGARGTGELFF. CDR3 coding DNA: TGTGCCAGCAGCTCGGGGGGGGCCCGCGGCACCGGGGAGCTGTTTTTT.

The sample holds a few counts of this clone. The rearrangement joins TRBV7-2 to TRBJ2-7; 8 nucleotides agree with TRBD1. The trim removed 4 bases at V and 5 bases at J, leaving 1 base unmatched. CDR1 and CDR2 (germline): SGHTA, FQGNSA. The CDR3 extends over 12 amino acids. Written as DNA, the CDR3 is TGTGCCAGCAGCTGGGACAGGAACGAGCAGTACTTC. Protein product: CASSWDRNEQYF.